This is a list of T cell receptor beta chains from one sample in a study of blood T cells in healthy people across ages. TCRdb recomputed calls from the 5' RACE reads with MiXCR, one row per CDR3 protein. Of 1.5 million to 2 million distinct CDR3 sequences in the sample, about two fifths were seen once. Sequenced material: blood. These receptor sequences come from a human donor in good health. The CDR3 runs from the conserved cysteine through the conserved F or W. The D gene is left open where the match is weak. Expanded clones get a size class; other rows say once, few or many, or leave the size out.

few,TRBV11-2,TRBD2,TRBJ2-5,CASSLGPRLAGGYQETQYF
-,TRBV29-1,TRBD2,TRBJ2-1,CSVDLSGAPYSEQFF
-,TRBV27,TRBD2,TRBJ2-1,CASTPSGGDSEQFF
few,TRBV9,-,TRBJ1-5,CASILRNQPQHF
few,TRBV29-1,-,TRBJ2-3,CSVVRGGTQYF
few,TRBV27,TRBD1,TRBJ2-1,CASSLRGQVRNEQFF
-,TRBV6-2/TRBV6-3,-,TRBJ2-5,CASRYVAFGETQYF
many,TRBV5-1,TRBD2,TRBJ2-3,CASSPRTSGVTDTQYF
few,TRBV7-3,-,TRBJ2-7,CASSLYRDTSYEQYF
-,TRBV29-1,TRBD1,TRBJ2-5,CSAQRGLDKETQYF
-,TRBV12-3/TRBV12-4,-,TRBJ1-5,CACSFLMGDQPQHF
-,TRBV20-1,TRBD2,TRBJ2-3,CSARRTSGGGGTDTQYF
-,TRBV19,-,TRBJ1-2,CASRMVQGVYGYTF
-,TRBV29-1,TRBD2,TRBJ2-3,CSVEASGGTDTQYF
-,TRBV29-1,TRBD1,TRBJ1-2,CSVVRQGGIDYGYTF
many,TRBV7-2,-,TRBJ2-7,CASSLNPGFEQYF
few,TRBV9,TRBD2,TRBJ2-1,CASSPVAGGFNEQFF
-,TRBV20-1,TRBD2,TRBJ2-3,CSALPTSADTQYF
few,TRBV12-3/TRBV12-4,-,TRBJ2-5,CATRGGGETQYF
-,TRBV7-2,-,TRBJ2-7,CASTQGGNEQYF